Following are 27 T cell receptor beta chains from one sample sequenced in a study of response to subunit inactivated influenza vaccine. In TCRdb, the RT-PCR reads were re-called with MiXCR into one record per CDR3 protein. The sample consists of hundreds of thousands of distinct CDR3 sequences, 11% to 15% of them appearing once. This specimen was PBMCs from blood, taken less than 15 days before vaccination. These receptors were obtained from a man between 45 and 60 years old who received an inactivated influenza vaccine.

This clonotype was detected only a few times. V gene TRBV10-3 combines with J gene TRBJ2-7; 7 bases agree with TRBD1. CDR1 is ENHRY, CDR2 SYGVKD, per germline. The CDR3 runs to 15 residues. V gave up 3 bases and J gave up 2 bases; unmatched junction bases: 7. DNA of the CDR3: TGTGCCATCAGTGACGCTTTGACAGGGACCTACGAGCAGTACTTC. As protein: CAISDALTGTYEQYF.

This clonotype turned up a few times. V usage is TRBV20-1 and J usage is TRBJ1-1; perhaps TRBD1 as D (6 bases). The CDR3 is 16 amino acids. The ends were cut back, 1 base at V and 0 bases at J, with 15 bases in the middle. Looked up from germline, CDR1 is DFQATT and CDR2 is SNEGSKA (reference sequence). CDR3 sequence reads: CSARGNRALVNTEAFF. DNA for the CDR3: TGCAGTGCTAGAGGAAACAGGGCACTAGTGAACACTGAAGCTTTCTTT.

V and J are TRBV28 and TRBJ2-7, with 9 bases that match TRBD1. J gave up 6 bases and V 6 bases, and 12 bases lay outside the gene matches. Per germline, CDR1 MDHEN and CDR2 SYDVKM. This CDR3 has 15 amino acids. The CDR3 bases are TGTGCCAGCAGGGGGGGCTCACAGGGGGCTCGCGAGCAGTACTTC. Its protein product is CASRGGSQGAREQYF.

The count of this clonotype is one. Being one base from a much bigger clone, this may be a read error. It is likely a read error, because the conserved phenylalanine at the end of the CDR3 is missing. The chain carries TRBV29-1 and TRBJ2-1, with 8 bases matching TRBD1. This CDR3 has 12 amino acids. Germline loops: CDR1 SQVTM, CDR2 ANQGSEA. Losses at the gene ends were 6 bases for V and 5 bases for J; bases not matched to a gene: 3. The CDR3 reads CSVDRVDNEQFL. CDR3 bases: TGCAGCGTGGACAGGGTCGACAATGAGCAGTTCTTA.

The V gene is TRBV10-3, the J gene TRBJ2-2; D is ambiguous. The germline V gene encodes CDR1 ENHRY and CDR2 SYGVKD. This CDR3 is built from 15 residues. Trimming shortened V by 0 bases and J by 5 bases, and 10 bases separated the two germline ends. The CDR3 reads CAISESQVGTGELFF. CDR3 in DNA: TGTGCCATCAGTGAGTCGCAGGTTGGGACCGGGGAGCTGTTTTTT.

This chain joins TRBV5-1 and TRBJ1-3; 8 positions agree with TRBD1. The V segment lost 2 bases and the J segment 5 bases; nucleotides outside the gene matches: 3. The CDR3 contains 14 residues. Per germline, CDR1 SGHRS and CDR2 YFSETQ. The CDR3 nucleotides read TGCGCCAGCAGCTTTGGACAGGGCCGAAACACCATATATTTT. It encodes CASSFGQGRNTIYF.

The rearrangement links TRBV28 to TRBJ1-1; D possibly corresponds to TRBD1 (5 bases). The germline V gene has CDR1 MDHEN and CDR2 SYDVKM. Trimming removed 5 bases at V and 2 bases at J, with 21 bases between. This CDR3 is 17 amino acids long. The CDR3 DNA sequence: TGTGCCAGCAGTACCCACCCGGGACGCACAGGAAACACTGAAGCTTTCTTT. The encoded protein is CASSTHPGRTGNTEAFF.

This chain links TRBV10-3 with TRBJ2-7, with 8 bases fitting TRBD2. Germline-derived CDR1 and CDR2 are ENHRY and SYGVKD. The CDR3 runs to 15 residues. The V segment lost 3 bases and the J segment 4 bases; nucleotides outside the gene matches: 8. CDR3 loop: CAISDLTGGPYEQYF. CDR3 nucleotide sequence: TGTGCCATCAGTGATCTGACGGGGGGGCCTTACGAGCAGTACTTC.

J is TRBJ2-6 and V is TRBV3-1; D perhaps matches TRBD2 (6 bases). The germline V gene encodes CDR1 LGHDT and CDR2 YNNKEL (reference sequence). This CDR3 contains 19 residues. The CDR3 sequence is CTCSLWRVFSGSGANVLTF. Written as DNA, the CDR3 is TGTACCTGCAGTTTATGGAGGGTTTTCTCGGGCTCTGGGGCCAACGTCCTGACTTTC.

This clonotype was detected ten times or more. The CDR3 is CASSLGTSGRYEQYF. CDR3 in DNA: TGTGCCAGCAGCTTAGGGACTAGCGGGAGGTACGAGCAGTACTTC. The chain uses TRBV7-9 and TRBJ2-7, with 14 bases lining up with TRBD2. V lost 1 base to trimming and J lost 4 bases; unmatched junction nucleotides: 0. The CDR3 loop spans 15 amino acids. The germline CDR1 and CDR2 sequences are SEHNR and FQNEAQ (reference sequence).

This clonotype occurred many times. V and J are TRBV27 and TRBJ2-7; TRBD2 aligns across 7 bases. The CDR3 totals 14 residues. Germline loops: CDR1 MNHEY, CDR2 SMNVEV (reference sequence). After removal of 4 bases from V and 2 bases from J, the junction contained 5 bases not matched to a gene. This CDR3 is CASSSSGRAYEQYF. The CDR3 bases are TGTGCCAGCAGTTCCTCGGGGAGGGCCTACGAGCAGTACTTC.

This clonotype was recorded a few times. This chain links TRBV7-9 with TRBJ2-1, with 11 bases lining up with TRBD2. The CDR3 is 16 amino acids. Trimming took 6 bases from V and 11 from J; bases not matched to a gene: 15. Germline CDR1 is SEHNR and CDR2 is FQNEAQ (reference sequence). As DNA, the CDR3 is TGTGCCAGCAGACCTGGGACTAGCGGAGCTTTTCATAAGCAGTTCTTC. Protein: CASRPGTSGAFHKQFF.

The J gene is TRBJ2-1, the V gene TRBV16; D gene unclear. Trimming shortened V by 2 bases and J by 13 bases, and 9 bases separated the two germline ends. The CDR3 contains 11 residues. Germline-derived CDR1 and CDR2 are KGHSY and FQNENV. CDR3 bases: TGTGCCAGCAGCCAAAGCACGGTACAGTTCTTC. It specifies CASSQSTVQFF.

The CDR3 here is CASSHVTGNTEAFF. CDR3 in DNA: TGTGCCAGCAGCCACGTTACGGGGAACACTGAAGCTTTCTTT. The J gene is TRBJ1-1, the V gene TRBV4-2; no reliable D call. Trimming took 3 bases from V and 1 from J, leaving 9 bases between them. There are 14 residues in the CDR3. Germline CDR1 is LGHNA and CDR2 is YNFKEQ.

V and J are TRBV12-3 or TRBV12-4 and TRBJ1-2; 8 bases align to TRBD1. The CDR3 is 17 residues long. Losses at the gene ends were 7 bases for V and 0 bases for J; bases not matched to a gene: 13. CDR3 coding DNA: TGTGCCAGCACCCTCTCCGGACAGGGAAAAGCTAACTATGGCTACACCTTC. Its translation: CASTLSGQGKANYGYTF.

Written as DNA, the CDR3 is TGTGCCTGGAGTGTAGGGACTTTCGGCGAGCAGTACTTC. Translating it yields CAWSVGTFGEQYF. The chain couples TRBV30 to TRBJ2-7; perhaps TRBD2 as D (6 bases). Germline V gene lookup returns CDR1 GTSNPN and CDR2 SVGIG (reference sequence). The V and J ends lost 0 bases and 6 bases respectively, with 12 bases between them. The CDR3 loop spans 13 amino acids. The full variable domain, its missing parts supplied by reference TRBV30 and TRBJ2-7, is SQTIHQWPATLVQPVGSPLSLECTVEGTSNPNLYWYRQAAGRGLQLLFYSVGIGQISSEVPQNLSASRPQDRQFILSSKKLLLSDSGFYLCAWSVGTFGEQYFGPGTRLTVT.

This clonotype has more than one count but fewer than ten. The rearrangement links TRBV20-1 to TRBJ2-7, with unresolved D. This CDR3 is built from 12 residues. Trimming took off 6 bases at V and 2 bases at J, with 11 bases between the two ends. The germline CDR1 and CDR2 sequences are DFQATT and SNEGSKA (reference sequence). The DNA of the CDR3 is TGCAGTGCAACGAGGATGCCCTACGAGCAGTACTTC. Translated, it gives CSATRMPYEQYF.

This clonotype occurred a few times. This chain uses TRBV29-1 with TRBJ2-3, with TRBD2 identical over 9 bases. V trimming: 5 bases; J trimming: 2 bases; junction bases outside the gene matches: 17. The CDR3 sequence is 18 residues long. Germline CDR1 reads SQVTM; CDR2 reads ANQGSEA. CDR3 residues: CSVQAGGPSVSLTDTQYF. In DNA, the CDR3 is TGCAGCGTTCAGGCGGGAGGGCCCTCGGTATCTCTCACAGATACGCAGTATTTT.

The V and J genes are TRBV29-1 and TRBJ2-2; tentatively, D is TRBD2 (6 bases). The CDR3 has 13 residues. V shed 6 bases and J shed 8 bases, with 16 bases lying between them. Germline V gene sequence: CDR1 SQVTM, CDR2 ANQGSEA. CDR3 sequence reads: CSVRLGAVGELFF. In DNA, the CDR3 is TGCAGCGTAAGACTAGGGGCAGTTGGGGAGCTGTTTTTT.

This clonotype has just a few counts. This chain links TRBV6-2 or TRBV6-3 with TRBJ1-2; D is unclear. V dropped 2 bases and J dropped 7 bases, with 14 bases sitting between them. The germline CDR1 and CDR2 sequences are MNHEY and SVGEGT. This CDR3 comprises 14 residues. Written as DNA, the CDR3 is TGTGCCAGCAGTTACGGGCACTACGGTGTTGGCTACACCTTC. Translation gives CASSYGHYGVGYTF.

This clonotype was found many times. The chain is built from TRBV5-1 and TRBJ2-3; TRBD1 aligns across 8 bases. Trimming removed 4 bases from V and 4 bases from J; junction bases left unmatched: 5. CDR1 is SGHRS, CDR2 YFSETQ, per germline. CDR3 length: 14 residues. The CDR3 spells CASSKGQGADTQYF. The CDR3 nucleotides are TGCGCCAGCAGCAAAGGACAGGGCGCAGATACGCAGTATTTT.

This clonotype was seen a handful of times. This chain joins TRBV14 and TRBJ2-7; TRBD1 is a possible D gene (6 bases). The V gene lost 0 bases and the J gene lost 2 bases, with 17 bases spanning the gap. The CDR3 loop spans 17 amino acids. CDR1 and CDR2 from the germline V gene are SGHDN and FVKESK. DNA of the CDR3: TGTGCCAGCAGCCAAGATCATATCGGACAGCAAACCTACGAGCAGTACTTC. Its protein is CASSQDHIGQQTYEQYF.

This clonotype was seen repeatedly, ten times or more. The V call is TRBV2, the J call TRBJ2-1; D call uncertain. V was pared by 6 bases and J by 4 bases, with 10 bases between. CDR1 is SNHLY, CDR2 FYNNEI, per germline. The CDR3 runs 13 residues. The CDR3 loop is CASSRDQYNEQFF. CDR3 sequence (DNA): TGTGCCAGCAGCCGCGACCAATACAATGAGCAGTTCTTC.

This clonotype has only a few counts. The CDR3 DNA follows: TGCGCCAGCAGCTTGGCCCCGGGGGTTCGCGGTGAGCAGTTCTTC. Residues: CASSLAPGVRGEQFF. V gene TRBV5-1 combines with J gene TRBJ2-1, with D possibly being TRBD2 (6 bases). Germline loops: CDR1 SGHRS, CDR2 YFSETQ. V gave up 0 bases and J gave up 9 bases, with 16 bases separating them. The CDR3 has 15 amino acids.

This clonotype was counted a few times. The chain is built from TRBV6-2 or TRBV6-3 and TRBJ2-3; no clear D gene. Germline assignment: CDR1 MNHEY and CDR2 SVGEGT. V gave up 5 bases and J gave up 6 bases, with 9 bases separating them. The CDR3 runs 12 residues. DNA of the CDR3: TGTGCCAGCAGTCCTTGGTATGATACGCAGTATTTT. As protein: CASSPWYDTQYF.

Many counts were recorded for this clonotype. This rearrangement joins TRBV2 to TRBJ1-5; the D is unclear. Germline CDR1 and CDR2: SNHLY and FYNNEI. V lost 5 bases to trimming and J lost 6 bases, with 8 bases between them. CDR3 size: 12 residues. This CDR3 is CASSLDGQPQHF. The DNA of the CDR3 is TGTGCCAGCAGTCTAGACGGTCAGCCCCAGCATTTT. The whole variable domain, filled in from reference TRBV2 and TRBJ1-5, reads EPEVTQTPSHQVTQMGQEVILRCVPISNHLYFYWYRQILGQKVEFLVSFYNNEISEKSEIFDDQFSVERPDGSNFTLKIRSTKLEDSAMYFCASSLDGQPQHFGDGTRLSIL.

This clonotype showed up many times. The CDR3, as DNA: TGTGCCAGCAGAACTAACAGGAGTCGCAGGTCCTACAATGAGCAGTTCTTC. This encodes CASRTNRSRRSYNEQFF. The gene calls are TRBV9 and TRBJ2-1; possibly TRBD1 for D (5 bases). V lost 5 bases and J 1 base, leaving 19 bases between the germline ends. The V gene's germline CDR1 is SGDLS and CDR2 YYNGEE. The CDR3 contains 17 residues.